This TCR beta chain originates from a study of blood T cell repertoires in COVID-19. About the study: From T cells, B-cell-depleted T cells, or PBMCs came the material, which was cDNA or gDNA.

Clinical history reported by participants formed the basis on which cohorts were assigned. What the recovered Cohort 3 donors had was two negative PCRs, clearance, or symptom resolution. The length of the CDR3 is 11 residues. Between the trimmed V and J ends, which lost 5 bases and 5 bases, there was a span of 6 bases. Germline V gives CDR1 MNHEY, CDR2 SVGEGT. In the source study's methods: Amplification from reference gene primers served as the basis for estimated nucleated cell counts. Sequencing was performed with immunoSEQ multiplex PCR; in TCRdb, only in-frame clones are kept and a portion is missing. That table gives V, J and clone size, and the DNA gave D and trimming. Of about 320,000 clones listed, roughly 87% are singletons.

The V gene is TRBV6-2 or TRBV6-3, the J gene TRBJ1-1; tentative D call: TRBD1 (5 bases). The sequence came from a woman between 18 and 29 years old who had recovered from COVID-19. Source material: PBMCs or T cells enriched from blood (not recorded which). CDR3 amino acids: CASSAGTEAFF. In nucleotides, the CDR3 is TGTGCCAGCAGTGCAGGGACTGAAGCTTTCTTT.